These T cell receptor beta chains were read from a single sample in a study of identical twins. A single record per CDR3 protein comes from TCRdb applying MiXCR to the 5' RACE reads. Of 1.5 million or so distinct CDR3 sequences listed, roughly a third are singletons. The sample comprised cord blood. These receptors were taken from a newborn girl in good health. The CDR3 runs from the conserved cysteine through the conserved F or W. D genes are given only for firm matches. Expanded clones get a size class; other rows say once, few or many, or leave the size out.

V gene	J gene	D gene	clone size	CDR3 protein	CDR3 DNA
TRBV5-4	TRBJ2-2	NA	NA	CASRSDFANTGELFF	TGTGCCAGCAGGTCCGACTTCGCGAACACCGGGGAGCTGTTTTTT
TRBV2	TRBJ2-5	NA	many	CASSEGRGRETQYF	TGTGCCAGCAGTGAAGGCCGGGGACGGGAGACCCAGTACTTC
TRBV10-3	TRBJ1-4	TRBD1	NA	CAIGQGWKLFF	TGTGCCATAGGACAGGGGTGGAAACTGTTTTTT
TRBV4-2	TRBJ2-7	NA	many	CASRGDSLGYEQYF	TGTGCCAGCAGGGGCGACAGTCTGGGCTACGAGCAGTACTTC
TRBV3-1	TRBJ1-6	TRBD1	NA	CASSQETGGDYNSPLHF	TGTGCCAGCAGCCAAGAAACAGGGGGAGATTATAATTCACCCCTCCACTTT
TRBV29-1	TRBJ2-1	TRBD2	many	CSVPGLAGNEQFF	TGCAGCGTCCCGGGACTAGCGGGCAATGAGCAGTTCTTC
TRBV7-9	TRBJ1-2	NA	few	CASTLRAGLYGYTF	TGTGCCAGCACGCTGAGGGCAGGGCTTTATGGCTACACCTTC
TRBV7-2	TRBJ2-7	TRBD1	NA	CVSSLDRGIYEQYF	TGTGTCAGCAGCTTAGACAGGGGGATATACGAGCAGTACTTC
TRBV20-1	TRBJ2-3	NA	NA	CSARNFASADTQYF	TGCAGTGCTCGCAATTTCGCTAGCGCTGATACGCAGTATTTT
TRBV5-6	TRBJ2-1	NA	many	CASSSPLSSYNEQFF	TGTGCCAGCAGCTCCCCCCTGAGCTCCTACAATGAGCAGTTCTTC
TRBV4-2	TRBJ2-3	NA	many	CASSQDTGDTQYF	TGTGCCAGCAGCCAAGATACGGGAGATACGCAGTATTTT
TRBV5-1	TRBJ2-7	NA	many	CASSLGMGEQYF	TGCGCCAGCAGCTTGGGTATGGGTGAGCAGTACTTC
TRBV28	TRBJ2-7	TRBD2	many	CASSLMGLEYEQYF	TGTGCCAGCAGTTTAATGGGACTAGAATACGAGCAGTACTTC
TRBV12-5	TRBJ2-1	TRBD2	NA	CASGLVRTSGPYNEQFF	TGTGCTAGTGGTTTGGTCCGGACTAGCGGACCATACAATGAGCAGTTCTTC
TRBV24-1	TRBJ1-1	NA	NA	CASGRDNTEAFF	TGTGCCTCGGGCAGAGATAACACTGAAGCTTTCTTT
TRBV5-1	TRBJ2-2	NA	NA	CASSWRQNTGELFF	TGCGCCAGCAGCTGGAGACAGAACACCGGGGAGCTGTTTTTT
TRBV27	TRBJ1-2	NA	few	CASRGGGTLYGYTF	TGTGCCAGCAGAGGGGGGGGGACCCTCTATGGCTACACCTTC
TRBV5-1	TRBJ2-3	TRBD2	NA	CASSLDLAVTDTQYF	TGCGCCAGCAGCTTGGATCTAGCGGTCACAGATACGCAGTATTTT
TRBV7-2	TRBJ2-7	NA	many	CASSNFDRYEQYF	TGTGCCAGCAGCAACTTCGATCGCTACGAGCAGTACTTC
TRBV20-1	TRBJ1-5	TRBD1	few	CSASETGNSNQPQHF	TGCAGTGCTAGTGAGACAGGGAATAGCAATCAGCCCCAGCATTTT
TRBV4-2	TRBJ2-1	TRBD2	few	CASSPGTSREQFF	TGTGCCAGCAGCCCCGGGACTAGCCGTGAGCAGTTCTTC
TRBV10-3	TRBJ2-3	TRBD2	few	CAISESSLAGDDTQYF	TGTGCCATCAGTGAGTCGTCACTAGCGGGAGATGATACGCAGTATTTT
TRBV5-4	TRBJ2-1	TRBD2	NA	CASSLGGLAGYEQFF	TGTGCCAGCAGCTTGGGGGGACTAGCAGGCTATGAGCAGTTCTTC
TRBV4-1	TRBJ1-5	NA	NA	CASSQEADNRPQHF	TGCGCCAGCAGCCAAGAGGCAGACAATCGGCCCCAGCATTTT
TRBV11-2	TRBJ2-7	TRBD2	few	CASSFGPGGEYEQYF	TGTGCCAGCAGCTTTGGTCCGGGGGGAGAGTACGAGCAGTACTTC